One and the same sample provided the 27 T cell receptor beta chains below, sequenced in a study of cytomegalovirus exposure and HLA in healthy donors. PCR employed 60 Vbeta and 13 Jbeta primers. Data came from immunoSEQ multiplex PCR; TCRdb stores just in-frame clones and leaves some out. The sample is made up of about 48,000 clones, and the top ten hold less than 2.5% of it. The sequenced sample was PBMCs. The source is a woman aged 40 to 49 in good health and CMV-seronegative.

This chain links TRBV7-2 with TRBJ1-5; possibly TRBD1 for D (6 bases). Germline V gene data show CDR1 as SGHTA and CDR2 as FQGNSA. The CDR3 contains 15 residues. Trimming took 5 bases from V and 5 from J, leaving 16 bases between them. DNA for the CDR3: TGTGCCAGCAGCCCCCAAGCAGGGGCGGATCAGCCCCAGCATTTT. This translates into CASSPQAGADQPQHF.

The chain combines TRBV5-1 with TRBJ2-1; 7 nucleotides match TRBD2. Per germline, CDR1 SGHRS and CDR2 YFSETQ. CDR3 length equals 18 residues. Trimming at V came to 4 bases and at J to 0 bases, leaving 13 bases not matched to a gene. CDR3 region: CASSAGLGSDISYNEQFF. Written as DNA, the CDR3 is TGCGCCAGCAGCGCCGGACTAGGGAGTGATATCTCCTACAATGAGCAGTTCTTC.

The rearrangement uses TRBV27 and TRBJ2-2; 8 positions agree with TRBD1. V trimming: 11 bases; J trimming: 7 bases; junction bases outside the gene matches: 9. This CDR3 is built from 13 residues. CDR1 is MNHEY, CDR2 SMNVEV, per germline (reference sequence). This chain's CDR3 is CAAGQGANGELFF. As DNA, the CDR3 is TGTGCCGCAGGGCAGGGGGCGAACGGGGAGCTGTTTTTT.

This chain connects TRBV5-5 to TRBJ1-3; D may be TRBD1 (6 bases). This CDR3 has 17 amino acids. Germline assignment: CDR1 SGHKS and CDR2 YYEKEE (reference sequence). Trimming pared 0 bases from V and 3 bases from J, leaving 16 bases between. DNA of the CDR3: TGTGCCAGCAGCTTGGCCCCCGGACAGCGGTTTGGAAACACCATATATTTT. As protein: CASSLAPGQRFGNTIYF.

This chain uses TRBV29-1 with TRBJ2-7, with D possibly matching TRBD2 (6 bases). CDR3 length: 12 residues. The germline V gene has CDR1 SQVTM and CDR2 ANQGSEA. V lost 4 bases and J 6 bases, leaving 13 bases between the germline ends. This chain's CDR3 is CSVVPGGREQYF. Written as DNA, the CDR3 is TGCAGCGTTGTGCCCGGAGGGCGCGAGCAGTACTTC.

This chain connects TRBV6-5 to TRBJ2-3, with TRBD1 matching over 10 bases. The CDR3 covers 14 residues. V lost 6 bases, J lost 6 bases, and 6 bases stayed unmatched. Germline V gene data show CDR1 as MNHEY and CDR2 as SVGAGI. This chain's CDR3 is CASRPTGGIDTQYF. CDR3 DNA: TGTGCCAGCAGACCGACAGGGGGCATCGATACGCAGTATTTT.

This chain uses TRBV6-5 with TRBJ2-6; no firm D call. V was trimmed by 2 bases and J by 0 bases, leaving 5 bases between them. The CDR3 is 15 residues long. CDR1 MNHEY and CDR2 SVGAGI come from the germline V gene. CDR3 bases: TGTGCCAGCAGTTACGACAACTCTGGGGCCAACGTCCTGACTTTC. Residues: CASSYDNSGANVLTF.

This chain joins TRBV7-2 and TRBJ2-7; weak D call: TRBD1 (5 bases). Germline CDR1 SGHTA, CDR2 FQGNSA. The CDR3 extends over 14 amino acids. Trimming cost V 0 bases and J 2 bases, with 8 bases left between them. This chain's CDR3 is CASSLAEGAYEQYF. CDR3 nucleotide sequence: TGTGCCAGCAGCTTAGCCGAAGGGGCCTACGAGCAGTACTTC. The full variable domain, its missing parts supplied by reference TRBV7-2 and TRBJ2-7, is GAGVSQSPSNKVTEKGKDVELRCDPISGHTALYWYRQSLGQGLEFLIYFQGNSAPDKSGLPSDRFSAERTGGSVSTLTIQRTQQEDSAVYLCASSLAEGAYEQYFGPGTRLTVT.

V and J are TRBV10-3 and TRBJ1-3; D call uncertain. The CDR3 has 14 residues. Trimming shortened V by 3 bases and J by 1 base, and 7 bases separated the two germline ends. In germline, CDR1 is ENHRY, CDR2 SYGVKD. CDR3 coding DNA: TGTGCCATCAGTGACAGCGTTTCTGGAAACACCATATATTTT. It is translated as CAISDSVSGNTIYF.

V gene TRBV5-4 combines with J gene TRBJ2-1; 8 bases are shared with TRBD2. CDR1 is SGHNT and CDR2 is YYREEE in the germline V gene (reference sequence). This CDR3 spans 13 amino acids. Losses at the gene ends were 1 base for V and 10 bases for J; bases not matched to a gene: 4. CDR3 coding DNA: TGTGCCAGCAGCTTGATGTCGGGGGGGGAGCAGTTCTTC. It specifies CASSLMSGGEQFF. The whole variable domain, filled in from reference TRBV5-4 and TRBJ2-1, reads ETGVTQSPTHLIKTRGQQVTLRCSSQSGHNTVSWYQQALGQGPQFIFQYYREEENGRGNFPPRFSGLQFPNYSSELNVNALELDDSALYLCASSLMSGGEQFFGPGTRLTVL.

CDR3 sequence reads: CARSLVGPHGGYF. CDR3 in DNA: TGTGCCAGAAGCCTAGTCGGACCTCACGGGGGGTACTTC. V is TRBV7-5 and J is TRBJ2-4; the D call TRBD2 from the table was never checked on the DNA. TRBV7-5 is noted as a pseudogene. The CDR3 has 13 residues.

The J gene is TRBJ2-1, the V gene TRBV12-5; a possible D gene is TRBD2 (6 bases). Trimming shortened V by 11 bases and J by 4 bases, and 15 bases separated the two germline ends. From germline, CDR1 is LGHNT and CDR2 FRNRAP. The CDR3 runs to 13 residues. The CDR3 region has the DNA TGTGCTGGAGGCCGGGGGAATTACAATGAGCAGTTCTTC. This codes for CAGGRGNYNEQFF.

The chain is built from TRBV14 and TRBJ2-2; D remains unclear. V was clipped by 4 bases and J by 3 bases, with 3 bases between them. From germline, CDR1 is SGHDN and CDR2 FVKESK. The length of the CDR3 is 12 residues. The CDR3 DNA reads TGTGCCAGCAGCCCATACACCGGGGAGCTGTTTTTT. This sequence encodes CASSPYTGELFF. Full variable domain (outside the CDR3, taken from reference TRBV14 and TRBJ2-2): EAGVTQFPSHSVIEKGQTVTLRCDPISGHDNLYWYRRVMGKEIKFLLHFVKESKQDESGMPNNRFLAERTGGTYSTLKVQPAELEDSGVYFCASSPYTGELFFGEGSRLTVL.

J is TRBJ2-2 and V is TRBV5-1; 7 positions agree with TRBD2. The CDR3 loop spans 17 amino acids. V trimming: 1 base; J trimming: 0 bases; junction bases outside the gene matches: 6. Germline V gene sequence: CDR1 SGHRS, CDR2 YFSETQ. The CDR3, as DNA: TGCGCCAGCAGCTTGCGAGCGGGGATTTCGAACACCGGGGAGCTGTTTTTT. Amino acid sequence: CASSLRAGISNTGELFF.

This chain joins TRBV7-3 and TRBJ2-5; perhaps TRBD2 as D (6 bases). The CDR3 contains 16 residues. With 5 bases removed from V and 3 bases from J, the gap between germline ends came to 19 bases. The V gene's germline CDR1 is SGHTA and CDR2 FQGTGA. CDR3 bases: TGTGCCAGCAGCCATGGAGGGGTCCGAGAAGAAGAGACCCAGTACTTC. This gives the protein CASSHGGVREEETQYF.

CDR3 protein: CASSVGAGENGYTF. Written as DNA, the CDR3 is TGTGCCAGCAGCGTAGGCGCAGGGGAGAATGGCTACACCTTC. The chain has TRBV9 and TRBJ1-2; D possibly corresponds to TRBD1 (6 bases). The length of the CDR3 is 14 residues. Germline CDR1 SGDLS, CDR2 YYNGEE. The V end lost 0 bases, the J end lost 6 bases, and 12 bases lay between the germline ends.

This chain joins TRBV5-1 and TRBJ2-7, with D possibly matching TRBD2 (6 bases). The V end lost 4 bases, the J end lost 5 bases, and 13 bases lay between the germline ends. Germline CDR1 and CDR2: SGHRS and YFSETQ. This CDR3 spans 13 amino acids. As DNA, the CDR3 is TGCGCCAGCAGCACGGTGGGACTTGACGAGCAGTACTTC. This encodes CASSTVGLDEQYF. Together with reference TRBV5-1 and TRBJ2-7, the CDR3 gives the full variable domain: KAGVTQTPRYLIKTRGQQVTLSCSPISGHRSVSWYQQTPGQGLQFLFEYFSETQRNKGNFPGRFSGRQFSNSRSEMNVSTLELGDSALYLCASSTVGLDEQYFGPGTRLTVT.

V is TRBV5-6 and J is TRBJ2-1; a weak D match, TRBD1 (5 bases). V was clipped by 3 bases and J by 8 bases, with 18 bases between them. This CDR3 has 15 amino acids. The V gene's germline CDR1 is SGHDT and CDR2 YYEEEE. CDR3 protein: CASSWGRQPVYEQFF. Here the CDR3 DNA reads TGTGCCAGCAGCTGGGGCCGACAGCCGGTCTATGAGCAGTTCTTC.

The chain uses TRBV5-4 and TRBJ1-4; D unclear. Trimming removed 5 bases at V and 4 bases at J, with 12 bases between. Looked up from germline, CDR1 is SGHNT and CDR2 is YYREEE (reference sequence). This CDR3 region has 14 residues. CDR3 in DNA: TGTGCCAGCAGTACCGAGAGACTTAATGAAAAACTGTTTTTT. This codes for CASSTERLNEKLFF.

The chain combines TRBV7-9 with TRBJ1-4; no definite D call. Germline lookup yields CDR1 SEHNR and CDR2 FQNEAQ (reference sequence). V lost 5 bases, J lost 0 bases, and 7 bases lay in between. The CDR3 spans 14 residues. CDR3 residues: CASSRRSTNEKLFF. The CDR3, as DNA: TGTGCCAGCAGCCGTAGATCAACTAATGAAAAACTGTTTTTT.

This chain connects TRBV29-1 to TRBJ2-1; possibly TRBD2 for D (5 bases). Trimming shortened V by 4 bases and J by 7 bases, and 14 bases separated the two germline ends. This CDR3 has 13 residues. The V gene's germline CDR1 is SQVTM and CDR2 ANQGSEA. Here the CDR3 DNA reads TGCAGCGTTGTTGAGGGAGAGCGGAATGAGCAGTTCTTC. Translating gives CSVVEGERNEQFF.

The genes are TRBV5-8 and TRBJ1-1; the D gene is possibly TRBD1 (5 bases). The CDR3 length is 14 residues. V gave up 0 bases and J gave up 7 bases, with 13 bases separating them. Germline assignment: CDR1 SGHTS and CDR2 YDEGEE. The CDR3 spells CASSLGRAVDEAFF. The CDR3 nucleotides are TGTGCCAGCAGCTTGGGCAGGGCCGTCGATGAAGCTTTCTTT.

The V call is TRBV7-2, the J call TRBJ2-5; 8 positions match TRBD2. V gave up 6 bases and J gave up 2 bases; unmatched junction bases: 5. The CDR3 spans 14 residues. Germline CDR1 reads SGHTA; CDR2 reads FQGNSA. The DNA for the CDR3 is TGTGCCAGCAGATCCGGGGGGGGGCAAGAGACCCAGTACTTC. Translating gives CASRSGGGQETQYF.

The V gene is TRBV19, the J gene TRBJ1-1, with D uncertain. V was trimmed by 4 bases and J by 3 bases, leaving 15 bases between them. CDR1 is LNHDA, CDR2 SQIVND, per germline (reference sequence). The CDR3 runs to 15 residues. CDR3: CASSRPGIYDTEAFF. DNA for the CDR3: TGTGCCAGTAGTAGACCCGGGATATATGACACTGAAGCTTTCTTT.

The J gene is TRBJ2-7, the V gene TRBV7-2; D is unresolved. With 1 base removed from V and 2 bases from J, the gap between germline ends came to 9 bases. CDR3 size: 14 residues. Germline V gene sequence: CDR1 SGHTA, CDR2 FQGNSA. The DNA for the CDR3 is TGTGCCAGCAGCTTAGTAGGCAGGACCTACGAGCAGTACTTC. Translation: CASSLVGRTYEQYF. Supplemented by reference TRBV7-2 and TRBJ2-7, the full variable domain reads GAGVSQSPSNKVTEKGKDVELRCDPISGHTALYWYRQSLGQGLEFLIYFQGNSAPDKSGLPSDRFSAERTGGSVSTLTIQRTQQEDSAVYLCASSLVGRTYEQYFGPGTRLTVT.

This sequence joins TRBV6-6 and TRBJ1-4; D may be TRBD1 (6 bases). CDR1 and CDR2 (germline): MNHNY, SVGAGI (reference sequence). The CDR3 is 15 residues long. V shed 2 bases and J shed 5 bases, with 12 bases lying between them. CDR3 loop: CASSYDPGVNEKLFF. The DNA for the CDR3 is TGTGCCAGCAGTTACGATCCAGGGGTAAATGAAAAACTGTTTTTT.

This chain uses TRBV5-5 with TRBJ1-2; perhaps TRBD1 as D (6 bases). Per the germline V gene, CDR1 is SGHKS and CDR2 is YYEKEE (reference sequence). Trimming pared 1 base from V and 6 bases from J, leaving 22 bases between. This CDR3 comprises 17 residues. CDR3 nucleotide sequence: TGTGCCAGCAGCTTGTCAGGGGTTGTAAAGGTTATCCATGGCTACACCTTC. It translates to CASSLSGVVKVIHGYTF.